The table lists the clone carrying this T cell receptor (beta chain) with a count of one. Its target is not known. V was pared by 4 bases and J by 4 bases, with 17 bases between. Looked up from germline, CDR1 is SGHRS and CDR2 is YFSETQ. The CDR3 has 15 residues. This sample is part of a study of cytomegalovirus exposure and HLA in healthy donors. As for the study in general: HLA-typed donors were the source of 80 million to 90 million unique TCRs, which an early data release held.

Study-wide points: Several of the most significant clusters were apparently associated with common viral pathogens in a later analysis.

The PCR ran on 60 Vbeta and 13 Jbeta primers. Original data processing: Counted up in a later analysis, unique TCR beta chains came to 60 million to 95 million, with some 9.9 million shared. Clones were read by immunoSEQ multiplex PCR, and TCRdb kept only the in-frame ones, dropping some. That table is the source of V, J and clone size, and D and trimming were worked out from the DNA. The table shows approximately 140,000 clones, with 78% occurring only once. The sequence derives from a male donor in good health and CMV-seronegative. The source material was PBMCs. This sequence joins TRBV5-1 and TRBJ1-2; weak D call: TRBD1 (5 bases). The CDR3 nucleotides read TGCGCCAGCAGCCCGACCCAGGGATTAGTCTATGGCTACACCTTC. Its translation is CASSPTQGLVYGYTF.